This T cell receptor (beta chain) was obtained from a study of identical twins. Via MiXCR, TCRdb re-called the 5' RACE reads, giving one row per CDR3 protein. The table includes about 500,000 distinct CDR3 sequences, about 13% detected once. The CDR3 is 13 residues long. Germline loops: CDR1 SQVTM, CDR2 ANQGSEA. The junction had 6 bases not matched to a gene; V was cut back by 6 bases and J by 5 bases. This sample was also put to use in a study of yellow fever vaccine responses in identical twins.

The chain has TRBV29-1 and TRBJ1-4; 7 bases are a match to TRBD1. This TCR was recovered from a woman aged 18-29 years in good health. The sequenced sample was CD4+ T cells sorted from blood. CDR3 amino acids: CSVPGQQNEKLFF. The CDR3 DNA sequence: TGCAGCGTGCCGGGACAGCAAAATGAAAAACTGTTTTTT.